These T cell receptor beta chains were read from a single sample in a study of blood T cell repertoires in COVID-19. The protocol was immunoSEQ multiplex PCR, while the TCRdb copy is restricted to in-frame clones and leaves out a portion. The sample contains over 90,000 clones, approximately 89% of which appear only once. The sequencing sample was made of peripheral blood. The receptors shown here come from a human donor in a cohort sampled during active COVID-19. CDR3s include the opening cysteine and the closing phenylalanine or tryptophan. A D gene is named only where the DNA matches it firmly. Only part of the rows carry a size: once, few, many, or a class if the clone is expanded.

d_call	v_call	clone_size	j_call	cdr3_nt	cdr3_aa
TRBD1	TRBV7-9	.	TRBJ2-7	TGTGCCAGCAGCATAGGGGACAGGGGTTACGAGCAGTACTTC	CASSIGDRGYEQYF
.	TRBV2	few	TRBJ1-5	TGTGCCAGCAGTGAAGCGGGAGGGGTGCGGCAGCCCCAGCATTTT	CASSEAGGVRQPQHF
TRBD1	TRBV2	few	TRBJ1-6	TGTGCCAGCATTAGAGGACAGGGGGTAAATTCACCCCTCCACTTT	CASIRGQGVNSPLHF
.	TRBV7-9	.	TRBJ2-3	TGTGCCAGCAGCTTTGGCAGGGAAGCAGATACGCAGTATTTT	CASSFGREADTQYF
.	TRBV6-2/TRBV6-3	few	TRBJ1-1	TGTGCCAGCAGTTACGGCGGACAGACTGAAGCTTTCTTT	CASSYGGQTEAFF
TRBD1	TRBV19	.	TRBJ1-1	TGTGCCAGTAGTATTAGTGGCAGGGGGCAAACTGAAGCTTTCTTT	CASSISGRGQTEAFF
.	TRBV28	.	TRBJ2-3	TGTGCCAGCAGTTTAGGCGGGGCTGGCACAGATACGCAGTATTTT	CASSLGGAGTDTQYF
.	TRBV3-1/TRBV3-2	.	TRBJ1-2	TGTGCCAGCAGCCCCGCGGGGCGCGTTCAGGGCTACACCTTC	CASSPAGRVQGYTF
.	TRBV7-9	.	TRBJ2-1	TGTGCCAGCAGCTTGTATGGAGGAGGCCGGAGCTCCTACAATGAGCAGTTCTTC	CASSLYGGGRSSYNEQFF
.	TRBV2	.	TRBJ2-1	TGTGCCAGCGACAAACAGGGTTACAATGAGCAGTTCTTC	CASDKQGYNEQFF
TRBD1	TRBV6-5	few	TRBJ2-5	TGTGCCAGCAGCAAGGGACAGGAGGGATGGGAGACCCAGTACTTC	CASSKGQEGWETQYF
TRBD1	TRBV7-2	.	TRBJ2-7	TGTGCCAGCAGCTTATCGGGACAGTTCGAGCAGTACTTC	CASSLSGQFEQYF
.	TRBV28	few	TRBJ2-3	TGTGCCAGCAGTTCCACGAGAACTAGCCGGGGAGGTAGAGATACGCAGTATTTT	CASSSTRTSRGGRDTQYF
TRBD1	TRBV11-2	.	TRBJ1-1	TGTGCCAGCAGCTCCTGGGACAGGAACACTGAAGCTTTCTTT	CASSSWDRNTEAFF
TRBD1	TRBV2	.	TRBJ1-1	TGTGCCAGCAAGGGACAGGGGATTATCGCTGAAGCTTTCTTT	CASKGQGIIAEAFF
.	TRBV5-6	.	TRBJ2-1	TGTGCCAGCAGCCTCCTACTCGGCAATGAGCAGTTCTTC	CASSLLLGNEQFF
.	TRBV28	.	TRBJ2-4	TGTGCCAGCAGCTCTCTTTTGGGTTCTACACGAGGGCTAAACATTCAGTACTTC	CASSSLLGSTRGLNIQYF
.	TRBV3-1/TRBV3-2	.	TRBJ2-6	TGTGCCAGCAGCCAAGTGGGCCTTGTTGTCCTGACTTTC	CASSQVGLVVLTF
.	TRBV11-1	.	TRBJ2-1	TGTGCCAGCAGCGAGCTAGTGGGCTACAATGAGCAGTTCTTC	CASSELVGYNEQFF
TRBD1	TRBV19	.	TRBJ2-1	TGTGCCAGTAGACCCCCCGGGACAGGGCTCAACAATGAGCAGTTCTTC	CASRPPGTGLNNEQFF
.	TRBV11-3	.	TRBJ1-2	TGTGCCAGCAGCTTCGGAGCCACGCCGGGGAAAGGATGCGGCTACACCTTC	CASSFGATPGKGCGYTF
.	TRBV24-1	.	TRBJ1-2	TGTGCCACCAGCACCGGGAACTATGGCTACACCTTC	CATSTGNYGYTF
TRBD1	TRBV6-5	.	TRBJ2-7	TGTGCCAGCGGCGGGACAGGGGGACGCTACGAGCAGTACTTC	CASGGTGGRYEQYF
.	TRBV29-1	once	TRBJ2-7	TGCAGCGTTGAAGATCAGGTCGGCGTTGAGCAGTACTTC	CSVEDQVGVEQYF
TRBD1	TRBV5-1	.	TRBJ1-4	TGCGCCAGCAGCACCCGAGGGGCAGGGGGAAATGAAAAACTGTTTTTT	CASSTRGAGGNEKLFF
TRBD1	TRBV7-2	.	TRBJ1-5	TGTGCCAGCAGCTTGGACAGGGGACAGCCCCAGCATTTT	CASSLDRGQPQHF